This T cell receptor beta chain was profiled in a study of CD8 T cells in Susac syndrome. In germline, CDR1 is DFQATT, CDR2 SNEGSKA (reference sequence). The CDR3 is made up of 11 amino acids. Trimming took 4 bases from V and 4 from J, leaving 8 bases between them. RNA totalling roughly 0.45 to 1 ug underwent reverse transcription with random hexamers. TCRdb reprocessed the immunoSEQ multiplex PCR reads via MiXCR and lists one record per CDR3 protein. The profile shows a few hundred thousand distinct CDR3 sequences, around 95% of them singletons. Input material: CD4+ T cells from PBMCs. V and J are TRBV20-1 and TRBJ2-7, with D possibly being TRBD1 (5 bases). The sequence was collected from a human donor with multiple sclerosis. CDR3 amino acids: CSATTVYEQYF. DNA for the CDR3: TGCAGTGCTACGACAGTATACGAGCAGTACTTC.